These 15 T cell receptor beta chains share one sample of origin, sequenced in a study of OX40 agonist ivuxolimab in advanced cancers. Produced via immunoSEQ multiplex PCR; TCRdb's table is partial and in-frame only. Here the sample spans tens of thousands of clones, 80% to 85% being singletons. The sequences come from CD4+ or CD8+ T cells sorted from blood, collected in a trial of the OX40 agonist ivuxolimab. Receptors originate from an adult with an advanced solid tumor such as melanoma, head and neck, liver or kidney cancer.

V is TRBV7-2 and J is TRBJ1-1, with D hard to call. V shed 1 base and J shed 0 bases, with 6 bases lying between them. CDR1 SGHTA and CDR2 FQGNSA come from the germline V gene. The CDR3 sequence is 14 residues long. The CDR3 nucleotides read TGTGCCAGCAGCTTAGTGACATTGAACACTGAAGCTTTCTTT. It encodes CASSLVTLNTEAFF.

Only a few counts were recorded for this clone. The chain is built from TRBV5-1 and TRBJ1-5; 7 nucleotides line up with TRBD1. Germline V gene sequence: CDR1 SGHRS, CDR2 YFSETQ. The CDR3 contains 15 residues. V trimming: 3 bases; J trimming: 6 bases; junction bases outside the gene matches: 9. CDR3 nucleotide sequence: TGCGCCAGCAGCTCGGGGGACAGCTACAGTCAGCCCCAGCATTTT. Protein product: CASSSGDSYSQPQHF.

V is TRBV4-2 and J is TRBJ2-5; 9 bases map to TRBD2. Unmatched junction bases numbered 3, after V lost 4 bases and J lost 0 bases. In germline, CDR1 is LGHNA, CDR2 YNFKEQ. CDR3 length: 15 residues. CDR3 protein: CASSLTSGDQETQYF. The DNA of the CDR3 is TGTGCCAGCAGCCTGACTAGCGGAGACCAAGAGACCCAGTACTTC.

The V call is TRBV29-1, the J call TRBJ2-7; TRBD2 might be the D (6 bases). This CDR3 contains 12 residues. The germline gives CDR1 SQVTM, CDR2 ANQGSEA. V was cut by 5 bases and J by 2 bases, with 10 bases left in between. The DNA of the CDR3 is TGCAGCGTTCGGCGGGGAGCCTACGAGCAGTACTTC. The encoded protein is CSVRRGAYEQYF.

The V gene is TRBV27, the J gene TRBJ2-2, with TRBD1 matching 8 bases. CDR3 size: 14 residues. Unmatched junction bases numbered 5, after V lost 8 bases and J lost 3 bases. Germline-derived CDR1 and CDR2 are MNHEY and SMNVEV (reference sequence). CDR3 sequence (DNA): TGTGCCAGCCGGACAGGGCCTTACACCGGGGAGCTGTTTTTT. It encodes CASRTGPYTGELFF.

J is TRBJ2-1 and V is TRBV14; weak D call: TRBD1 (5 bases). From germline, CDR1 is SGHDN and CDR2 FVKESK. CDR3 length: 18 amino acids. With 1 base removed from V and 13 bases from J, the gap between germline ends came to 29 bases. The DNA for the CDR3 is TGTGCCAGCAGCCAAGTCGGTTGGCTTTCCCTGGACGCTACAGGACAGTTCTTC. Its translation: CASSQVGWLSLDATGQFF. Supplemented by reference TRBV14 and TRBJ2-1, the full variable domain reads EAGVTQFPSHSVIEKGQTVTLRCDPISGHDNLYWYRRVMGKEIKFLLHFVKESKQDESGMPNNRFLAERTGGTYSTLKVQPAELEDSGVYFCASSQVGWLSLDATGQFFGPGTRLTVL.

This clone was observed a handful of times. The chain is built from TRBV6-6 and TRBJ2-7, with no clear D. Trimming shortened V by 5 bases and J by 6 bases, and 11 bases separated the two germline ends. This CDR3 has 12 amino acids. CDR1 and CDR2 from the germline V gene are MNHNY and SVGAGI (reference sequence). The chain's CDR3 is CASSRQFSEQYF. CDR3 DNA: TGTGCCAGCAGTCGCCAGTTCTCCGAGCAGTACTTC.

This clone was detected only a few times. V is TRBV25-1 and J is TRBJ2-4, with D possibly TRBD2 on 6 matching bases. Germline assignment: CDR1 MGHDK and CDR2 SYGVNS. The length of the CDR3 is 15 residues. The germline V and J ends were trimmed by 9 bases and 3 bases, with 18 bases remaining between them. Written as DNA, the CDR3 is TGTGCCAGTTCCGGGACTTTCCCGGTCAAAAACATTCAGTACTTC. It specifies CASSGTFPVKNIQYF.

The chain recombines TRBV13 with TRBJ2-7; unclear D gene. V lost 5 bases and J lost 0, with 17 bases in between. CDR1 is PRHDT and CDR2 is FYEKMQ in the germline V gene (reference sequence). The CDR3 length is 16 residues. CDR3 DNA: TGTGCCAGCAGCCAGCAGCAAGGGAAGAGCTCCTACGAGCAGTACTTC. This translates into CASSQQQGKSSYEQYF.

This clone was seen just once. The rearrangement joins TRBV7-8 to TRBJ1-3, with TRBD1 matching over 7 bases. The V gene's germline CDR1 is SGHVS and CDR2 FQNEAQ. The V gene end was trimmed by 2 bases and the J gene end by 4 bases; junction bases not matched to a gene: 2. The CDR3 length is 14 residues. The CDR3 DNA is TGTGCCAGCAGCTTAACAGGGGACGGAAACACCATATATTTT. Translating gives CASSLTGDGNTIYF.

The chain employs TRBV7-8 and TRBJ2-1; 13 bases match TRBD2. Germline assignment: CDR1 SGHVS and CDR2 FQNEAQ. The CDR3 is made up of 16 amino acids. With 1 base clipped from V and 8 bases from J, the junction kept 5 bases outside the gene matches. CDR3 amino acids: CASSLGLAGGSHEQFF. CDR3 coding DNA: TGTGCCAGCAGCTTAGGACTAGCGGGGGGTTCCCATGAGCAGTTCTTC.

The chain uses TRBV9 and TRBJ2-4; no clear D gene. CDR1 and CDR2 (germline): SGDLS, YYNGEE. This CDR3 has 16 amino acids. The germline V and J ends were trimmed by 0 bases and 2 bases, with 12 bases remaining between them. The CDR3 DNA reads TGTGCCAGCAGCGTAGTTGGCAGTGGGCCCAAAAACATTCAGTACTTC. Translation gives CASSVVGSGPKNIQYF.

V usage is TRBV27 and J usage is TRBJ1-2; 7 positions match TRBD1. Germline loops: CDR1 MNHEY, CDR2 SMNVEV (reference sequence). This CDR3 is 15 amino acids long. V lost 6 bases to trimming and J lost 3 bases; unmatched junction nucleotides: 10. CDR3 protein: CASRRTGGDHYGYTF. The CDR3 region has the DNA TGTGCCAGCAGAAGGACAGGTGGGGATCACTATGGCTACACCTTC.

The DNA for the CDR3 is TGTGCCAGCAGCACTCAGGGGATCGCAGATACGCAGTATTTT. Amino acids: CASSTQGIADTQYF. J is TRBJ2-3 and V is TRBV6-5; TRBD1 might be the D (6 bases). Trimming removed 6 bases from V and 4 bases from J, with 14 bases in between. The CDR3 has 14 residues. The germline V gene has CDR1 MNHEY and CDR2 SVGAGI.

CDR3 amino acids: CASSLTGNTEAFF. CDR3 bases: TGTGCCAGCAGCTTGACAGGGAACACTGAAGCTTTCTTT. The chain recombines TRBV7-9 with TRBJ1-1; D is possibly TRBD1 (6 bases). The CDR3 sequence is 13 residues long. The V gene lost 3 bases and the J gene lost 1 base, with 6 bases spanning the gap. CDR1 SEHNR and CDR2 FQNEAQ come from the germline V gene (reference sequence).